A single sample gave rise to the 29 T cell receptor beta chains below, sequenced in a study of blood T cells in healthy people across ages. Primers used in a second PCR of about 7 to 11 cycles were a sample-barcoded 5' primer and a J-beta primer mix. TCRdb reanalysed the 5' RACE reads using MiXCR and keeps one entry per CDR3 protein. The repertoire consists of some 1.8 million distinct CDR3 sequences, with roughly two fifths occurring once and the leading ten covering more than 20%. The sequencing input was blood. The receptors come from a human donor in good health.

In regard to this clonotype: One end of the junction is discordant with germline, which a read error may explain. The chain joins TRBV20-1 to TRBJ2-7; possible D gene TRBD1, 5 bases. Germline V gene lookup returns CDR1 DFQATT and CDR2 SNEGSKA (reference sequence). The CDR3 is made up of 14 amino acids. DNA of the CDR3: TGCAGTGCTGAAGGTGGCAGGGATAGGTACGAGCAGTACTTT. This sequence encodes CSAEGGRDRYEQYF.

Ten or more counts support this clonotype. The rearrangement links TRBV6-6 to TRBJ1-5; D remains unclear. V lost 4 bases and J lost 5, with 3 bases in between. The germline gives CDR1 MNHNY, CDR2 SVGAGI (reference sequence). This CDR3 is built from 11 residues. CDR3 in amino acids: CASSSDQPQHF. The CDR3 region has the DNA TGTGCCAGCAGTTCCGATCAGCCCCAGCATTTT.

This clonotype was seen a handful of times. The rearrangement links TRBV2 to TRBJ1-2, with D unresolved. Trimming removed 8 bases at V and 8 bases at J, with 30 bases between. Germline assignment: CDR1 SNHLY and CDR2 FYNNEI. CDR3 length equals 17 residues. CDR3 loop: CASPSQKISDPGEGYTF. In DNA form, the CDR3 reads TGTGCCAGCCCCTCGCAGAAAATATCGGACCCCGGGGAAGGCTACACCTTC.

This chain connects TRBV20-1 to TRBJ2-7; TRBD1 or TRBD2 may be the D gene (5 bases each). Germline CDR1 reads DFQATT; CDR2 reads SNEGSKA (reference sequence). This CDR3 comprises 13 residues. V was clipped by 6 bases and J by 2 bases, with 14 bases between them. CDR3 in DNA: TGCAGTGCCCCGGGACGCTCGGCCTACGAGCAGTACTTC. Its protein product is CSAPGRSAYEQYF.

This clonotype showed up just a few times. A much larger clonotype is one base distant, so this may be a read error. This sequence joins TRBV5-1 and TRBJ2-5; tentative D call: TRBD2 (7 bases). Germline CDR1 is SGHRS and CDR2 is YFSETQ. V was shortened by 5 bases and J by 4 bases, with 15 bases between the two germline ends. CDR3 length: 14 residues. Written as DNA, the CDR3 is TGCGCCAGCAGGCTGAGGGGGGGCGGAGAGACCCAGTACTTC. Its translation is CASRLRGGGETQYF.

V usage is TRBV10-3 and J usage is TRBJ1-1; 10 bases are shared with TRBD1. Germline V gives CDR1 ENHRY, CDR2 SYGVKD. The CDR3 contains 20 residues. The trim removed 3 bases at V and 3 bases at J, leaving 19 bases unmatched. The CDR3 loop is CAISERTGGNPLGPDTEAFF. The CDR3 DNA reads as TGTGCCATCAGTGAAAGGACAGGGGGTAACCCTTTAGGCCCGGACACTGAAGCTTTCTTT.

This clonotype was counted a few times. CDR3 nucleotides: TGTGCTAGTGGACCAAGCGGGTGGACAATAAAGGCGCAGTACTTC. This translates into CASGPSGWTIKAQYF. The genes are TRBV12-5 and TRBJ2-7; tentative D call: TRBD2 (6 bases). This CDR3 has 15 residues. V was clipped by 6 bases and J by 9 bases, with 24 bases between them. Germline CDR1 is LGHNT and CDR2 is FRNRAP.

The rearrangement uses TRBV6-5 and TRBJ2-4; D perhaps matches TRBD1 (6 bases). The better agreement between TRBJ2-7 and the DNA end casts doubt on the J call. The CDR3 sequence is 15 residues long. Per the germline V gene, CDR1 is MNHEY and CDR2 is SVGAGI. The DNA of the CDR3 is TGTGCCAGCAGTTACAGTACAGGGCAACACTACGAGCAGTACTTC. Encoded protein: CASSYSTGQHYEQYF.

Turning to this clonotype: The CDR3 ends on some other residue instead of the conserved phenylalanine or tryptophan, so this is likely a read error. The chain links TRBV12-3 or TRBV12-4 to TRBJ2-1, with D unclear. The CDR3 is 14 residues long. Trimming took off 4 bases at V and 4 bases at J, with 11 bases between the two ends. The CDR3 loop reads CASSSSVIYNEQFL. CDR3 nucleotides: TGTGCCAGCAGTTCCAGCGTGATTTACAATGAGCAGTTCTTA.

CDR3 coding DNA: TGTGCCAGCTTGGAGACGGTGGGTAATGAGCAGTTCTTC. Translation: CASLETVGNEQFF. The chain combines TRBV2 with TRBJ2-1; D remains unclear. This CDR3 comprises 13 residues. The V end was cut by 8 bases, the J end by 7 bases, with 15 bases between. Germline CDR1 is SNHLY and CDR2 is FYNNEI. The whole variable domain, remainder taken from reference TRBV2 and TRBJ2-1, is EPEVTQTPSHQVTQMGQEVILRCVPISNHLYFYWYRQILGQKVEFLVSFYNNEISEKSEIFDDQFSVERPDGSNFTLKIRSTKLEDSAMYFCASLETVGNEQFFGPGTRLTVL.

This clonotype was recorded at least ten times. At one end the junction does not follow the germline gene, possibly because of a read error. This chain links TRBV5-1 with TRBJ1-1; D gene ambiguous. The CDR3 totals 13 residues. Germline V gene sequence: CDR1 SGHRS, CDR2 YFSETQ. CDR3 residues: CASSLDANTEAFF. CDR3 bases: TGTGCCAGCAGCTTAGATGCGAACACTGAAGCTTTCTTT.

The chain has TRBV4-1 and TRBJ1-5; D unclear. Germline loops: CDR1 MGHRA, CDR2 YSYEKL. The CDR3 totals 13 residues. V lost 1 base and J lost 3, with 4 bases in between. CDR3 loop: CASSQAYNQPQHF. In DNA, the CDR3 is TGCGCCAGCAGCCAAGCCTACAATCAGCCCCAGCATTTT.

This clonotype was seen a few times. The V gene is TRBV20-1, the J gene TRBJ1-4, with D possibly matching TRBD1 (6 bases). V lost 2 bases and J lost 10, with 17 bases in between. The CDR3 contains 14 residues. CDR1 and CDR2 from the germline V gene are DFQATT and SNEGSKA (reference sequence). The DNA for the CDR3 is TGCAGTGCTAGACCCGGGGGGACATCCAGAAAACTGTTTTTT. Residues: CSARPGGTSRKLFF.

The chain has TRBV4-1 and TRBJ2-7, with no clear D. The DNA end lines up better with TRBJ2-5; the J call may be wrong. The CDR3 runs 13 residues. The germline gives CDR1 MGHRA, CDR2 YSYEKL. DNA for the CDR3: TGCGCCAGCAGCCAAGTTCTAGAAGAGACCCAGTACTTC. Its protein is CASSQVLEETQYF.

The gene calls are TRBV4-3 and TRBJ2-7; a weak D match, TRBD2 (7 bases). This CDR3 has 16 amino acids. Germline loops: CDR1 LGHNA, CDR2 YSLEER. Between the trimmed V and J ends, which lost 0 bases and 5 bases, there was a span of 17 bases. CDR3 sequence: CASSQDRMGGADEQYF. In DNA form, the CDR3 reads TGCGCCAGCAGCCAAGATCGCATGGGGGGGGCAGACGAGCAGTACTTC.

This chain joins TRBV13 and TRBJ2-4; no clear D. TRBJ2-7 explains the end of the DNA better; the J call may be wrong. The CDR3 is 11 amino acids. Germline V gene sequence: CDR1 PRHDT, CDR2 FYEKMQ (reference sequence). The CDR3 region is CASSLVFEQYF. In nucleotides, the CDR3 is TGTGCCAGCAGCTTAGTCTTCGAGCAGTACTTC.

This clonotype was seen a handful of times. The chain links TRBV5-6 to TRBJ2-7, with D perhaps assigned TRBD1 or TRBD2 (6 bases each). The end of the DNA fits TRBJ2-5 better, so the J call may be wrong. CDR1 is SGHDT, CDR2 YYEEEE, per germline. This CDR3 contains 14 residues. This CDR3 is CASSSLRGLETQYF. DNA of the CDR3: TGTGCCAGCAGCTCACTACGGGGGCTAGAGACCCAGTACTTC.

The V and J genes are TRBV6-1 and TRBJ1-1; 10 positions agree with TRBD1. The trim removed 7 bases at V and 1 base at J, leaving 6 bases unmatched. Germline V gene sequence: CDR1 MNHNS, CDR2 SASEGT. CDR3 length equals 15 residues. The chain's CDR3 is CASTEDRGQNTEAFF. CDR3 DNA: TGTGCCAGCACGGAAGACAGGGGGCAGAACACTGAAGCTTTCTTT.

Regarding this clonotype: Just one base apart from a much larger clone, this may be a read error. The chain uses TRBV4-3 and TRBJ2-5, with 11 bases lining up with TRBD2. The CDR3 loop spans 18 amino acids. CDR1 is LGHNA, CDR2 YSLEER, per germline. This CDR3 reads CASSPRTLAGEGQEAQYF. For the CDR3, the DNA is TGCGCCAGCAGCCCGCGAACACTAGCGGGGGAGGGGCAAGAGGCCCAGTACTTC.

The J gene is TRBJ2-3, the V gene TRBV29-1, with 7 bases identical to TRBD2. This CDR3 comprises 13 residues. Per the germline V gene, CDR1 is SQVTM and CDR2 is ANQGSEA. V gave up 5 bases and J gave up 2 bases; unmatched junction bases: 4. The CDR3 loop reads CSVSGVNTDTQYF. The CDR3 nucleotides read TGCAGCGTTAGCGGGGTAAACACAGATACGCAGTATTTT.

This rearrangement joins TRBV11-2 to TRBJ2-1, with 8 positions matching TRBD2. Judging by the DNA end, TRBJ2-7 fits better; the J call may be wrong. Germline-derived CDR1 and CDR2 are SGHAT and FQNNGV. This CDR3 is built from 18 residues. The chain's CDR3 is CASSLVWGGGSSYNEQYF. Written as DNA, the CDR3 is TGTGCCAGCAGCTTAGTTTGGGGCGGGGGGAGCTCCTACAATGAGCAGTACTTC.

The gene calls are TRBV3-1 and TRBJ1-5, with D possibly matching TRBD1 (5 bases). This CDR3 contains 15 residues. CDR1 and CDR2 from the germline V gene are LGHDT and YNNKEL (reference sequence). Trimming cost V 0 bases and J 4 bases, with 10 bases left between them. This chain's CDR3 is CASSQDSRVNQPQHF. CDR3 sequence (DNA): TGTGCCAGCAGCCAAGATTCCAGGGTGAATCAGCCCCAGCATTTT.

This clonotype was picked up many times. The chain couples TRBV29-1 to TRBJ2-5; 7 bases are a match to TRBD1. The end of the DNA is better explained by TRBJ2-7, so the J call may be wrong. CDR3 length equals 13 residues. The germline V gene encodes CDR1 SQVTM and CDR2 ANQGSEA. The CDR3 loop reads CSVDTTGTSEQYF. The CDR3 nucleotides are TGCAGCGTTGATACGACAGGGACGAGCGAGCAGTACTTC.

DNA for the CDR3: TGTGCCAGCAGCCAAGATAAGGGGGGGAATGAGCAGTTCTTC. It encodes CASSQDKGGNEQFF. The chain employs TRBV4-2 and TRBJ2-1, with D maybe TRBD2 (7 bases). V was shortened by 0 bases and J by 7 bases, with 10 bases between the two germline ends. CDR3 length equals 14 residues. Per the germline V gene, CDR1 is LGHNA and CDR2 is YNFKEQ.

This clonotype was observed a handful of times. The V gene is TRBV20-1, the J gene TRBJ2-7, with TRBD1 identical over 7 bases. Germline CDR1 and CDR2: DFQATT and SNEGSKA (reference sequence). Trimming took 4 bases from V and 0 from J; bases not matched to a gene: 6. The CDR3 contains 14 residues. CDR3 sequence reads: CSANDRESSYEQYF. The DNA for the CDR3 is TGCAGTGCTAACGACAGGGAAAGCTCCTACGAGCAGTACTTC.

The J gene is TRBJ1-1, the V gene TRBV20-1; D possibly corresponds to TRBD1 (5 bases). This CDR3 comprises 14 residues. Germline lookup yields CDR1 DFQATT and CDR2 SNEGSKA (reference sequence). Trimming shortened V by 0 bases and J by 7 bases, and 15 bases separated the two germline ends. The CDR3 coding sequence is TGCAGTGCTAGAGACTCGGTCGGGGGAGTTGAAGCTTTCTTT. It translates to CSARDSVGGVEAFF.

This clonotype has only a few counts. V is TRBV15 and J is TRBJ1-1; no clear D. Between the trimmed V and J ends, which lost 7 bases and 0 bases, there was a span of 9 bases. This CDR3 has 13 amino acids. Germline V gene data show CDR1 as LNHNV and CDR2 as YYDKDF (reference sequence). CDR3 nucleotide sequence: TGTGCCACCACGGAGGGATTGAACACTGAAGCTTTCTTT. Translated: CATTEGLNTEAFF. The full variable domain, its missing parts supplied by reference TRBV15 and TRBJ1-1, is DAMVIQNPRYQVTQFGKPVTLSCSQTLNHNVMYWYQQKSSQAPKLLFHYYDKDFNNEADTPDNFQSRRPNTSFCFLDIRSPGLGDTAMYLCATTEGLNTEAFFGQGTRLTVV.

This clonotype was found a few times. V gene TRBV29-1 combines with J gene TRBJ1-2; no definite D call. The V end was cut by 0 bases, the J end by 5 bases, with 7 bases between. The CDR3 is made up of 12 amino acids. CDR1 is SQVTM, CDR2 ANQGSEA, per germline. The CDR3 DNA reads TGCAGCGTTGAAGATACCAGTTATGGCTACACCTTC. Encoded protein: CSVEDTSYGYTF.

This chain connects TRBV5-6 to TRBJ2-7; no reliable D call. CDR1 is SGHDT and CDR2 is YYEEEE in the germline V gene. The CDR3 spans 12 residues. The germline V and J ends were trimmed by 1 base and 9 bases, with 11 bases remaining between them. As DNA, the CDR3 is TGTGCCAGCAGCTTGCAACGGAGTTGGCAGTACTTC. Amino acids: CASSLQRSWQYF.